These T cell receptor beta chains were read from a single sample in a study of cytomegalovirus exposure and HLA in healthy donors. TCRdb's table, derived via immunoSEQ multiplex PCR, lists solely in-frame clones and lacks some. The sample yields 110,000 to 150,000 clones, over 65% seen once. The sequencing input was PBMCs. The receptors shown here come from a man between 18 and 35 years old in good health and CMV-seropositive. Each CDR3 is given with its conserved first and last residue. The D gene is left open where the match is weak. Size is omitted from some rows. Given values are once, few, many or a class for expanded clones.

clone_size,d_call,v_call,j_call,cdr3_nt,cdr3_aa
.,.,TRBV10-1,TRBJ2-3,TGCGCCAGTCACGGTGGCAGGCGCACAGATACGCAGTATTTT,CASHGGRRTDTQYF
.,.,TRBV14,TRBJ2-7,TGTGCCAGCAGCCAATCAGGACAGCTTTTCTTC,CASSQSGQLFF
.,.,TRBV6-5,TRBJ1-4,TGTGCCAGCAGTTACCACACGGGAAAACTGTTTTTT,CASSYHTGKLFF
.,.,TRBV6-5,TRBJ1-1,TGTGCCAGCAGTTACCAAGGAAGAGGGAACACTGAAGCTTTCTTT,CASSYQGRGNTEAFF
.,TRBD1,TRBV7-2,TRBJ2-5,TGTGCCAGCAGTCCTTCGAGGCAGGGGGCCGGAGAGACCCAGTACTTC,CASSPSRQGAGETQYF
.,TRBD1,TRBV7-9,TRBJ1-2,TGTGCCAGCAGCCTCCCGGACAGGGGAGACTATGGCTACACCTTC,CASSLPDRGDYGYTF
.,.,TRBV5-4,TRBJ2-1,TGTGCCAGCAGCCCTTTGACAGAGAAGCAGTTCTTC,CASSPLTEKQFF
.,.,TRBV4-1,TRBJ1-2,TGCGCCAGCAGCCAAGTGGGGCAGCGCCATGGCTACACCTTC,CASSQVGQRHGYTF
.,.,TRBV15,TRBJ2-7,TGTGCCACCAGCAGATCCCCCTCAGGGCTGGAACAGTACTTC,CATSRSPSGLEQYF
.,.,TRBV10-3,TRBJ2-5,TGTGCCATCTCACCGAGGGGGAGCCAAGAGACCCAGTACTTC,CAISPRGSQETQYF
few,TRBD1,TRBV4-1,TRBJ1-5,TGCGCCAGCAGCCAAGGGGGGACAGTCAATCAGCCCCAGCATTTT,CASSQGGTVNQPQHF
few,.,TRBV5-1,TRBJ2-7,TGCGCCAGCAGCCCAATGGCAGGGTCGGACGAGCAGTACTTC,CASSPMAGSDEQYF
few,.,TRBV19,TRBJ2-1,TGTGCCAGTCGACAGGTACCACTGTCGAATGAGCAGTTCTTC,CASRQVPLSNEQFF
.,.,TRBV7-9,TRBJ1-5,TGTGCCAGCAGCTTCGTTCTCCGCCCGAGGATCCCCCAGCATTTT,CASSFVLRPRIPQHF
.,TRBD1,TRBV7-9,TRBJ1-3,TGTGCCAGCAGCTTAGACCAGGGGGAAGGAAACACCATATATTTT,CASSLDQGEGNTIYF
.,TRBD1,TRBV2,TRBJ1-5,TGTGCCAGCAGTGAAGCGCAGAGACAGGGATTTTCTCAGCCCCAGCATTTT,CASSEAQRQGFSQPQHF
.,TRBD2,TRBV19,TRBJ2-1,TGTGCCAGTAGTATTGAGGGACTAGCAGCAAATGAGCAGTTCTTC,CASSIEGLAANEQFF